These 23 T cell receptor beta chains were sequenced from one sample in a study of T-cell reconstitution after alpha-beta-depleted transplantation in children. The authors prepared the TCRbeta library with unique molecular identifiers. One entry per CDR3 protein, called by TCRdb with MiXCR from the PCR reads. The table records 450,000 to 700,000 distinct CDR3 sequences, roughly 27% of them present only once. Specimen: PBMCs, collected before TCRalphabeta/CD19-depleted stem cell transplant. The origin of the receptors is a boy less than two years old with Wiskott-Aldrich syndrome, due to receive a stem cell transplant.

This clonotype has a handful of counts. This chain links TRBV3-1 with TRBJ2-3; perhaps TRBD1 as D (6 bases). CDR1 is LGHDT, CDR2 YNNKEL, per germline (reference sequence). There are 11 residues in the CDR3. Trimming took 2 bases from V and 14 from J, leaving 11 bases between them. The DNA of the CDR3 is TGTGCCAGCAGCCAACGTGGGGGCCCGTATTTT. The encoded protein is CASSQRGGPYF.

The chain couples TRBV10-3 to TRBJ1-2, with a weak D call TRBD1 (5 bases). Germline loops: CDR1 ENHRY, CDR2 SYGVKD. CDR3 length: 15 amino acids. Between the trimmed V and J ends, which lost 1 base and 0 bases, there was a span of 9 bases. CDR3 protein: CAISEFRASNYGYTF. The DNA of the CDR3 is TGTGCCATCAGTGAGTTCAGGGCGTCTAACTATGGCTACACCTTC.

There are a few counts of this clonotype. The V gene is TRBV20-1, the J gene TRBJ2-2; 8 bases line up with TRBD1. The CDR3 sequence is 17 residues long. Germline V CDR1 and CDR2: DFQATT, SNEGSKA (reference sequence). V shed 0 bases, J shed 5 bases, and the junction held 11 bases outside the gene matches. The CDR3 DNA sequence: TGCAGTGCTAGAGATTGGGGCAGGGGGCCAGTGACCGGGGAGCTGTTTTTT. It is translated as CSARDWGRGPVTGELFF.

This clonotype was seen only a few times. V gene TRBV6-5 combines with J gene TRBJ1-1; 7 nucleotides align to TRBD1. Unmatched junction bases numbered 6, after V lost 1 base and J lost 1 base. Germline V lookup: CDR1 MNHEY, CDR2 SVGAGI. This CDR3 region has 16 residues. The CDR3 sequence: CASSYLMTGQNTEAFF. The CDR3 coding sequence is TGTGCCAGCAGTTACTTAATGACAGGGCAGAACACTGAAGCTTTCTTT.

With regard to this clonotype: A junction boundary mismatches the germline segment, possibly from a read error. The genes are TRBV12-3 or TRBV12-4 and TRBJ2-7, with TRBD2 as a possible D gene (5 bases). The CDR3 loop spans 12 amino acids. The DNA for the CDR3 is TGTGCCTCCGGGGTTAGCTCCCACGAGCAGTACTTC. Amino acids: CASGVSSHEQYF.

The CDR3 coding sequence is TGCGCCAGCAGCCAGGGGCACAGGGGGTTTTACGAGCAGTACTTC. Encoded protein: CASSQGHRGFYEQYF. The rearrangement joins TRBV5-1 to TRBJ2-7; 8 bases are shared with TRBD1. J gave up 4 bases and V 4 bases, and 10 bases lay outside the gene matches. The germline CDR1 and CDR2 sequences are SGHRS and YFSETQ. This CDR3 is 15 amino acids long.

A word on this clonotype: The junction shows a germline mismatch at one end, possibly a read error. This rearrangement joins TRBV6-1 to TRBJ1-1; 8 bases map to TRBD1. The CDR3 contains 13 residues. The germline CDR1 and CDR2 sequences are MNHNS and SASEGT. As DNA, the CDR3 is TGTGCCAGCATCTGGACAGGGAACGCTGAAGCTTTCTTT. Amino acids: CASIWTGNAEAFF.

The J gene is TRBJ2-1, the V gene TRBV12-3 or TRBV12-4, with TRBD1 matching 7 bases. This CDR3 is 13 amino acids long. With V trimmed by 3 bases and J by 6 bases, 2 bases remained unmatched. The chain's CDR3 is CASSFDRANEQFF. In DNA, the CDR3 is TGTGCCAGCAGTTTCGACAGGGCCAATGAGCAGTTCTTC.

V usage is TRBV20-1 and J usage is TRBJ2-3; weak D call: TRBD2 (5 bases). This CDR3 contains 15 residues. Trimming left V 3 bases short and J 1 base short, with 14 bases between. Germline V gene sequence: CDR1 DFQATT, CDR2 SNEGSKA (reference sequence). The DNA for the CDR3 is TGCAGTGCTAGTGCTCGGGGTCTAGGCACAGATACGCAGTATTTT. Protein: CSASARGLGTDTQYF.

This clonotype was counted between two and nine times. CDR3: CASGLRGEQYF. In DNA, the CDR3 is TGTGCCAGCGGTCTACGCGGCGAGCAGTACTTC. The rearrangement joins TRBV2 to TRBJ2-7; D unresolved. CDR3 length: 11 amino acids. The germline CDR1 and CDR2 sequences are SNHLY and FYNNEI. Between the trimmed V and J ends, which lost 8 bases and 6 bases, there was a span of 11 bases.

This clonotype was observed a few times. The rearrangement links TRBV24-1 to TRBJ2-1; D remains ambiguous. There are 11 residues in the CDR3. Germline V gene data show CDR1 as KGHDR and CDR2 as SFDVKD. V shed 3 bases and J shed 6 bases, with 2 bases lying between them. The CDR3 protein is CATSDGNEQFF. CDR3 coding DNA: TGTGCCACCAGTGATGGCAATGAGCAGTTCTTC.

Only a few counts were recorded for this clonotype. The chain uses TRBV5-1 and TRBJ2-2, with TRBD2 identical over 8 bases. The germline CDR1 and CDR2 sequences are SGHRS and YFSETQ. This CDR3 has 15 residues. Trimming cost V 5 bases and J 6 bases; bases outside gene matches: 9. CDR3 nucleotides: TGCGCCAGCAGGGAGCGGGGGTCCGTGTCCGGGGAGCTGTTTTTT. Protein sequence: CASRERGSVSGELFF.

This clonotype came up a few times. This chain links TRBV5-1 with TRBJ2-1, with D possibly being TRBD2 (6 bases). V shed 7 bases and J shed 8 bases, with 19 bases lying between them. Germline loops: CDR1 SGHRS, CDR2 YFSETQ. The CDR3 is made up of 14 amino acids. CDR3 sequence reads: CASSPRGVRDEQFF. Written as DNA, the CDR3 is TGCGCCAGCTCCCCTCGCGGGGTCAGGGATGAGCAGTTCTTC.

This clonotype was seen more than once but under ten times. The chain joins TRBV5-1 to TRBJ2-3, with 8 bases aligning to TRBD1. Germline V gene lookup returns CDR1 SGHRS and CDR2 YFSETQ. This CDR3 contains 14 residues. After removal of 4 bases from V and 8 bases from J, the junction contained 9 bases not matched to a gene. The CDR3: CASSRGQGSGTQYF. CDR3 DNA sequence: TGCGCCAGCAGCAGAGGACAGGGATCGGGTACGCAGTATTTT.

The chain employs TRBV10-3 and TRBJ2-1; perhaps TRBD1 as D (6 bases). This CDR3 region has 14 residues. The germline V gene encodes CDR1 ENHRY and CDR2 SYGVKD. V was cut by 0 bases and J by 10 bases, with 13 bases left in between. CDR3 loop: CAISESFMGTEQFF. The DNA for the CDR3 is TGTGCCATCAGTGAGTCGTTTATGGGGACAGAGCAGTTCTTC.

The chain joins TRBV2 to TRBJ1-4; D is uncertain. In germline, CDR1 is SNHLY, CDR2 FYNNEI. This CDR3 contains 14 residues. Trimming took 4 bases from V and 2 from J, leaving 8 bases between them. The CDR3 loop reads CASSASDTNEKLFF. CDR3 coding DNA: TGTGCCAGCAGTGCCTCAGATACTAATGAAAAACTGTTTTTT.

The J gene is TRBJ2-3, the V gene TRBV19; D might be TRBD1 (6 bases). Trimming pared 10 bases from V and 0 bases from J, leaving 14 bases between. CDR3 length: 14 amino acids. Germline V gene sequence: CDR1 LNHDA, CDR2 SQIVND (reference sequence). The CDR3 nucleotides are TGTGCCACCGTGGACAGATCTAGCACAGATACGCAGTATTTT. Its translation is CATVDRSSTDTQYF. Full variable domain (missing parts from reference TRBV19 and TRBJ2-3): DGGITQSPKYLFRKEGQNVTLSCEQNLNHDAMYWYRQDPGQGLRLIYYSQIVNDFQKGDIAEGYSVSREKKESFPLTVTSAQKNPTAFYLCATVDRSSTDTQYFGPGTRLTVL.

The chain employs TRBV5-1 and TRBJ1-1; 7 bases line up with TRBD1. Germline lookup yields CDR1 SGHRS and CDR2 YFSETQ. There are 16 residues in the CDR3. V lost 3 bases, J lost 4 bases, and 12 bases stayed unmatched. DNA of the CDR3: TGCGCCAGCAGCTCTCAGGGGGGTAGTGCGGGCACTGAAGCTTTCTTT. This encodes CASSSQGGSAGTEAFF.

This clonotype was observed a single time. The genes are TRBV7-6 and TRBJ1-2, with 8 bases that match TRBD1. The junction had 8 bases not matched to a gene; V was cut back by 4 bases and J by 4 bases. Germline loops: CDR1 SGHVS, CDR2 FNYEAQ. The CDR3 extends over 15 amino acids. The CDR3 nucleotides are TGTGCCAGCAGCTCGGGGACAGGATCCTCCTATGGCTACACCTTC. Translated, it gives CASSSGTGSSYGYTF.

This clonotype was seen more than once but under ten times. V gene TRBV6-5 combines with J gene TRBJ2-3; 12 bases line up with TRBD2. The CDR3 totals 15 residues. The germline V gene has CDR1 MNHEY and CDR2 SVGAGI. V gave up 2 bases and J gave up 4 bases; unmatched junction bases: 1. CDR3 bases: TGTGCCAGCAGTTACAGACTAGCGGGAGCAGATACGCAGTATTTT. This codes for CASSYRLAGADTQYF.

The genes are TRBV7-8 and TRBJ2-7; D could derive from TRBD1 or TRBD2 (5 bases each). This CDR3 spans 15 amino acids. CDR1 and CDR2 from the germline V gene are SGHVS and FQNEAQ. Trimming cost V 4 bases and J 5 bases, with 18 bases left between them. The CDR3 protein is CASSSTGTQRNEQYF. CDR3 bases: TGTGCCAGCAGCTCGACCGGGACCCAACGGAACGAGCAGTACTTC.

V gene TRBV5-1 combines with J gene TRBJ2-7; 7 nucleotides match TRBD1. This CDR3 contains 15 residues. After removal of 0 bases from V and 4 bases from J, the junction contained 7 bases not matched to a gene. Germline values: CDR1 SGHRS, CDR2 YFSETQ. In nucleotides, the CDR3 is TGCGCCAGCAGCTTGGGGTGGGACAGTTTTTACGAGCAGTACTTC. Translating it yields CASSLGWDSFYEQYF.

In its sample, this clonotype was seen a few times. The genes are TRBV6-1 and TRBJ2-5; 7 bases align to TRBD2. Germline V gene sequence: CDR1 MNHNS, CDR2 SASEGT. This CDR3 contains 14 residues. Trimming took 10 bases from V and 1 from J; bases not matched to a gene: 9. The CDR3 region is CANFLSGFQETQYF. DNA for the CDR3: TGTGCCAACTTTCTTAGCGGGTTCCAAGAGACCCAGTACTTC.